What follows describes a single TCR beta chain. Its antigen is not identified. The data originate from a study of cytomegalovirus exposure and HLA in healthy donors. V was clipped by 4 bases and J by 3 bases, with 12 bases between them. The germline CDR1 and CDR2 sequences are LNHDA and SQIVND (reference sequence). This CDR3 contains 14 residues. Regarding the study as a whole: With further analysis later on, most CMV-associated TCR beta chains appeared HLA-restricted. Prior analysis indicated that the majority of TCR beta V segments exhibited productivity approximately 87% or approximately 30% of the time. It was shown in a later analysis that HLA-associated TCR beta chains were more clonally expanded than other, equally common chains. Follow-up analysis later connected one missense variant in DCLRE1C with trimming of TCR beta V- and J-genes.

Amplification used 60 Vbeta primers and 13 Jbeta primers. Sequencing was performed with immunoSEQ multiplex PCR; in TCRdb, only in-frame clones are kept and a portion is missing. The profile shows about 160,000 clones, roughly 80% of them singletons. This receptor was taken from a male donor in good health and CMV-seronegative. V and J are TRBV19 and TRBJ1-1; TRBD1 is a possible D gene (5 bases). The sample consisted of PBMCs. CDR3 nucleotides: TGTGCCAGTAGTAATCAGGGAGGAGACACTGAAGCTTTCTTT. As protein: CASSNQGGDTEAFF.